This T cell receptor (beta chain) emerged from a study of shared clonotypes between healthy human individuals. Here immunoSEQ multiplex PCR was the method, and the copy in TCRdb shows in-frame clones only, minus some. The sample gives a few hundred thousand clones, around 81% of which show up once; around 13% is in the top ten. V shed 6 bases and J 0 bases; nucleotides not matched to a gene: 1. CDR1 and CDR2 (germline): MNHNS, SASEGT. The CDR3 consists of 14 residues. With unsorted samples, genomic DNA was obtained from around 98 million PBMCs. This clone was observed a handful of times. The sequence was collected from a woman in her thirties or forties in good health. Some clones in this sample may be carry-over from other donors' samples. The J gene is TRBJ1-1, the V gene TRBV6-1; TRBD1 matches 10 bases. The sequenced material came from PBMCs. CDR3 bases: TGTGCCAGCAGGGGGACAGGGGTGAACACTGAAGCTTTCTTT. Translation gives CASRGTGVNTEAFF.